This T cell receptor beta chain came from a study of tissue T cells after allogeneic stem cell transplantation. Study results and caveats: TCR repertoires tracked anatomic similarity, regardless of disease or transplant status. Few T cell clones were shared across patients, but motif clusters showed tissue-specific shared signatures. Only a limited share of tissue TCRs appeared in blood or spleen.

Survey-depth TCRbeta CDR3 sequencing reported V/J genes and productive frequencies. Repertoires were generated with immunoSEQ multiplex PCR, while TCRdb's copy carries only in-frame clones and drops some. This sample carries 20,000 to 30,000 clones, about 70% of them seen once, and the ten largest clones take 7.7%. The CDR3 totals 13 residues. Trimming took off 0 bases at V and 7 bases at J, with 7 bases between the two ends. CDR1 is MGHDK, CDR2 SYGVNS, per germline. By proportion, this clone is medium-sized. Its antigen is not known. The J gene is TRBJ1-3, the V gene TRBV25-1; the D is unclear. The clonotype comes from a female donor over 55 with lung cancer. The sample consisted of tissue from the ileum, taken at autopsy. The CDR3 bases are TGTGCCAGCAGTGAATATGTAGGGAACACCATATATTTT. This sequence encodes CASSEYVGNTIYF.